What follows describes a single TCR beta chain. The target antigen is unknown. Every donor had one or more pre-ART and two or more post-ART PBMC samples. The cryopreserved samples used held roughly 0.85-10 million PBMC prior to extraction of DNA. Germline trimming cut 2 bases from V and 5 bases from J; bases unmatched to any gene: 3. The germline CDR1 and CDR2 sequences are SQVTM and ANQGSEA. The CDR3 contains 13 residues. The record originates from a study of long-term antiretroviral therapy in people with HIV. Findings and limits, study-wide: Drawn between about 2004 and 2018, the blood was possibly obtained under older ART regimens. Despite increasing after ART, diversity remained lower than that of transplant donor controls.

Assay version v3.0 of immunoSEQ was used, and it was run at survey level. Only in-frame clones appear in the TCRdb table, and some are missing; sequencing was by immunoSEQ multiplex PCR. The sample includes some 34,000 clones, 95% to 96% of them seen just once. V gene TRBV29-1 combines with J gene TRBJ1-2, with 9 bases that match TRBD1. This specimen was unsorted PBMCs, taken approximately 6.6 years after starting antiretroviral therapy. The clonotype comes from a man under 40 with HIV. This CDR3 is CSVERDREYGYTF. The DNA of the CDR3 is TGCAGCGTTGAACGGGACAGGGAATATGGCTACACCTTC.